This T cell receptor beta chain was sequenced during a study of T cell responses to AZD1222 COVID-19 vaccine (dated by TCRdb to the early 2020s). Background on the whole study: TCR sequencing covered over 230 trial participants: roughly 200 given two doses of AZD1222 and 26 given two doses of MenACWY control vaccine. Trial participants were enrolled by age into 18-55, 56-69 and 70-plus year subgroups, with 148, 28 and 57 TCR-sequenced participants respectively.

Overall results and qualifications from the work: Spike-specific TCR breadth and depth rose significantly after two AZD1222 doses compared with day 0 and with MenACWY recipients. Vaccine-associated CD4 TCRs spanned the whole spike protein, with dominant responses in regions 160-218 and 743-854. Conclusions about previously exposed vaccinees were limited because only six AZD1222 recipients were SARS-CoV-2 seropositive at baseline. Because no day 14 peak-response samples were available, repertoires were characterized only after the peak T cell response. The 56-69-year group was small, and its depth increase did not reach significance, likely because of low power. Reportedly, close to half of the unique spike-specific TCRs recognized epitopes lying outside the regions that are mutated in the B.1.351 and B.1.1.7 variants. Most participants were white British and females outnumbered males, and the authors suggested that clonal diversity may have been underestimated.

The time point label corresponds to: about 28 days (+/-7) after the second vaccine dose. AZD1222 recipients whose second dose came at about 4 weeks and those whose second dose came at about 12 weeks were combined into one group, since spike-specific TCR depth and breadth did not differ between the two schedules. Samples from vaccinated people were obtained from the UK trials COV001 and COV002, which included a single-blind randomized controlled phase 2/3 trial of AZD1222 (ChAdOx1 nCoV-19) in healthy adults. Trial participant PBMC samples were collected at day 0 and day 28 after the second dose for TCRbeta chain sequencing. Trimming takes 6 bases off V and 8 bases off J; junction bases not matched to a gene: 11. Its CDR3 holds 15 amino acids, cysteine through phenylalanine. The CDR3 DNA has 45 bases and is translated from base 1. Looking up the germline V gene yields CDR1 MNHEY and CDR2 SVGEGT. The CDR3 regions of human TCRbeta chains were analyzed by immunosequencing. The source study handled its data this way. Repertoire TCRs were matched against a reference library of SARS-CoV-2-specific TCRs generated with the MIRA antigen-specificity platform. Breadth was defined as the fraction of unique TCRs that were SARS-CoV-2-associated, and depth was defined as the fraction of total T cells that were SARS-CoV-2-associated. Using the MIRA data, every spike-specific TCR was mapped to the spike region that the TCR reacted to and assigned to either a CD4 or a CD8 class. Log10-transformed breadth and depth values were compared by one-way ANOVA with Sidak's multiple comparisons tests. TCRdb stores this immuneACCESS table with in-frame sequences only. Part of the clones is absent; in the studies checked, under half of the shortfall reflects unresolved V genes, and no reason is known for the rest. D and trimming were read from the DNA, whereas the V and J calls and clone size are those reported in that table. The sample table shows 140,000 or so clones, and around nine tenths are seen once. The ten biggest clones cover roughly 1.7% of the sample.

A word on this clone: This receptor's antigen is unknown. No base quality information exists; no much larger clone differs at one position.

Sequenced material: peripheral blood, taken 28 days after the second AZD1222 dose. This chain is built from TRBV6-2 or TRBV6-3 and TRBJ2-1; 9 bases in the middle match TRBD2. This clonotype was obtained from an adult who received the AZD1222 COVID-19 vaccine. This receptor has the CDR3 CASSPTGAGGHEQFF. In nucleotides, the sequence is TGTGCCAGCAGCCCTACAGGAGCGGGAGGACATGAGCAGTTCTTC.